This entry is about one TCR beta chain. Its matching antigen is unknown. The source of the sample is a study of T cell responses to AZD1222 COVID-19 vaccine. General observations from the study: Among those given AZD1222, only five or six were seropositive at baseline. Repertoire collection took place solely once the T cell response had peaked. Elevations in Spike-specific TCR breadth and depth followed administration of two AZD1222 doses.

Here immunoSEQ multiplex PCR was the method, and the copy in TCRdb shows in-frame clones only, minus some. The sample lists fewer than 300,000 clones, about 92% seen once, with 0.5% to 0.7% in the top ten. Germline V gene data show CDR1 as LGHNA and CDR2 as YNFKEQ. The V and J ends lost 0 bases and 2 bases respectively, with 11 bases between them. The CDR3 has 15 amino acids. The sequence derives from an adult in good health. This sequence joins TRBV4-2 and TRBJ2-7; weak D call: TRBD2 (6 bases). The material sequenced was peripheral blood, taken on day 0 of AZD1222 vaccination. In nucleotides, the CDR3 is TGTGCCAGCAGCCAAGATTGGAGGGGTCCCTACGAGCAGTACTTC. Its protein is CASSQDWRGPYEQYF.